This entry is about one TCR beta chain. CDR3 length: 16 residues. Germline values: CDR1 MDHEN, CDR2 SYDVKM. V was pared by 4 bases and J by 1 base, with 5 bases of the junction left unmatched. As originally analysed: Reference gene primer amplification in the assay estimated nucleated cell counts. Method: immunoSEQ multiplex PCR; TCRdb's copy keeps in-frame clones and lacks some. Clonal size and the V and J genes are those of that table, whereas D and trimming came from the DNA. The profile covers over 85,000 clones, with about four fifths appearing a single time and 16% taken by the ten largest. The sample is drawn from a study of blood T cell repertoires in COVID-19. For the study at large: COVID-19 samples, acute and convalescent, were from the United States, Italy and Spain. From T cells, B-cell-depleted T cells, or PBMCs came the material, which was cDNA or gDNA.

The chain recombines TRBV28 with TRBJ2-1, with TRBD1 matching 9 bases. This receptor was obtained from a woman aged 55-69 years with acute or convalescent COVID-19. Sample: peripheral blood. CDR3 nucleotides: TGTGCCAGCAGTTCAAGACAGGGGGGATCCTACAATGAGCAGTTCTTC. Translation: CASSSRQGGSYNEQFF.